Presented here are 5 T cell receptor beta chains from one specimen sequenced in a study of CD8 T cells in ankylosing spondylitis. In TCRdb, the 5' RACE reads were re-called with MiXCR into one record per CDR3 protein. The table lists fewer than 400,000 distinct CDR3 sequences, approximately 14% of them singletons. The sequenced sample was blood, either unsorted or a sorted T cell fraction (not recorded which). These receptors all come from a male donor with ankylosing spondylitis or in good health (not recorded which).

This clonotype was recorded a few times. The chain recombines TRBV20-1 with TRBJ2-3, with 7 bases identical to TRBD1. The J segment lost 3 bases and the V segment lost 3 bases, leaving 6 bases of the junction unmatched. The CDR3 sequence is 14 residues long. The germline V gene encodes CDR1 DFQATT and CDR2 SNEGSKA (reference sequence). CDR3 DNA sequence: TGCAGTGCTAGCGGGACAGCGGAAACAGATACGCAGTATTTT. Its protein product is CSASGTAETDTQYF.

The chain uses TRBV24-1 and TRBJ2-3; TRBD1 matches at 7 bases. Germline CDR1 KGHDR, CDR2 SFDVKD. The CDR3 sequence is 13 residues long. V shed 10 bases and J 4 bases; nucleotides not matched to a gene: 7. Here the CDR3 DNA reads TGTGCCACTGGAGACAGGGTCGCAGATACGCAGTATTTT. It translates to CATGDRVADTQYF.

The chain recombines TRBV3-1 with TRBJ2-7, with 8 bases that match TRBD2. In germline, CDR1 is LGHDT, CDR2 YNNKEL (reference sequence). There are 16 residues in the CDR3. V dropped 2 bases and J dropped 4; count of bases not matched to a gene: 10. Here the CDR3 DNA reads TGTGCCAGCAGCCAATCAAGACTAGCGTATCAGTACGAGCAGTACTTC. It yields the protein CASSQSRLAYQYEQYF.

This clonotype came up many times. The rearrangement links TRBV5-5 to TRBJ1-6; D remains unclear. CDR1 is SGHKS and CDR2 is YYEKEE in the germline V gene (reference sequence). V dropped 2 bases and J dropped 8 bases, with 11 bases sitting between them. The CDR3 length is 14 residues. The chain's CDR3 is CASSLYVRDSPLHF. CDR3 sequence (DNA): TGTGCCAGCAGCTTATATGTTCGGGATTCACCCCTCCACTTT.

The chain is built from TRBV6-1 and TRBJ2-7, with TRBD2 matching over 10 bases. With 4 bases clipped from V and 4 bases from J, the junction kept 7 bases outside the gene matches. The CDR3 has 15 amino acids. Germline V gene sequence: CDR1 MNHNS, CDR2 SASEGT. The CDR3 sequence is CASSAAGTSAYEQYF. The CDR3 region has the DNA TGTGCCAGCAGTGCTGCCGGGACTAGCGCGTACGAGCAGTACTTC.